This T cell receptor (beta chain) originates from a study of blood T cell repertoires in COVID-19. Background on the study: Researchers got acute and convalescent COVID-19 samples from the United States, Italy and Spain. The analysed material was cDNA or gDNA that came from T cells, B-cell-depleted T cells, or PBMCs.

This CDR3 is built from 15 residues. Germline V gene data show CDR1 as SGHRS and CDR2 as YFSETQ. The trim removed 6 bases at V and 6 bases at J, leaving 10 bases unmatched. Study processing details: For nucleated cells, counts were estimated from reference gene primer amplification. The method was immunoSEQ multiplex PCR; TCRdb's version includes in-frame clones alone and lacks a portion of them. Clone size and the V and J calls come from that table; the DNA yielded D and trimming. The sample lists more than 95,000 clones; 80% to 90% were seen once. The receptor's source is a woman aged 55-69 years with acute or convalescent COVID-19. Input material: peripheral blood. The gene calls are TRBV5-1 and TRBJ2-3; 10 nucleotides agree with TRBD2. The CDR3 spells CASTLAGDMRDTQYF. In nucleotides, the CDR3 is TGCGCCAGCACCCTAGCGGGAGATATGAGGGATACGCAGTATTTT.